This TCR beta chain was retrieved from a study of somatic mutations in cytotoxic T cells in rheumatoid arthritis. Study summary: At nearly 100% purity, some V beta antibody-stained T-cell populations were flow-sorted, and these included V beta1+ cells that were sequenced for TCRB.

CDR1 SNHLY and CDR2 FYNNEI come from the germline V gene. The CDR3 runs to 10 residues. Trimming removed 7 bases at V and 7 bases at J, with 8 bases between. Sequencing was performed with immunoSEQ multiplex PCR; in TCRdb, only in-frame clones are kept and a portion is missing. The sample yields about 14,000 clones, around 78% seen once. The clonotype originates from an adult with rheumatoid arthritis. The sample was CD8+ T cells sorted from blood. This chain connects TRBV2 to TRBJ2-7; D call uncertain. For the CDR3, the DNA is TGTGCCAGCAAGGGTGGGGAGCAGTACTTC. Translated, it gives CASKGGEQYF.